This T cell receptor (beta chain) was sequenced for a study of post-analysis software for immune sequencing data. Findings and limits, study-wide: Four or five TRBV segments (TRBV5-6, TRBV5-1 and TRBV20-1 among them) occurred more frequently in patients than in controls.

Germline V gives CDR1 DFQATT, CDR2 SNEGSKA (reference sequence). Trimming pared 5 bases from V and 0 bases from J, leaving 2 bases between. The CDR3 is 12 residues long. Each TCR beta cDNA library carried unique molecular identifiers. One entry per CDR3 protein, called by TCRdb with MiXCR from the PCR reads. The sample has roughly 600,000 distinct CDR3 sequences, around 44% seen once. As for this clonotype: The target antigen is unknown.

The TCR originated in a girl aged 10-17 years with multiple sclerosis. Sequenced: blood. The chain has TRBV20-1 and TRBJ2-6; D gene uncertain. CDR3 amino acids: CSASSGANVLTF. The CDR3 DNA sequence: TGCAGTGCTTCCTCTGGGGCCAACGTCCTGACTTTC.